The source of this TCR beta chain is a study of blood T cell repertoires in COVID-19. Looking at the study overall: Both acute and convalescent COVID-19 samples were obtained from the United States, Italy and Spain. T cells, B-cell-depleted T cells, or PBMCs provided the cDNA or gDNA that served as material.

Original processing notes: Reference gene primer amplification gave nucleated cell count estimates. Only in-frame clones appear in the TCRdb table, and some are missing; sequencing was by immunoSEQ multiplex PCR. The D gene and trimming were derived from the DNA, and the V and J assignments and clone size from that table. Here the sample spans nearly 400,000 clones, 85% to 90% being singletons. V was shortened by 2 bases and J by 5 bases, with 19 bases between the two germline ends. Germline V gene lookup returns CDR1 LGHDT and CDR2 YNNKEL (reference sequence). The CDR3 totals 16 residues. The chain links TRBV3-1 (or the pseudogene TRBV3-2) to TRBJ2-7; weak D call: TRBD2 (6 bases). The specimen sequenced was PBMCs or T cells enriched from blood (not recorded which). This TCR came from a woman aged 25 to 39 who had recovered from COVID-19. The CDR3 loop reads CASSQFPPGTSNEQYF. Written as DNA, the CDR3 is TGTGCCAGCAGCCAATTTCCACCTGGGACTTCTAACGAGCAGTACTTC.